One sample yielded the 12 T cell receptor beta chains listed below, sequenced in a study of blood T cell repertoires in COVID-19. Produced via immunoSEQ multiplex PCR; TCRdb's table is partial and in-frame only. The sample lists about 150,000 clones, about 87% occurring once. The sample comprised peripheral blood. The receptors derive from an elderly woman with COVID-19, enrolled during active disease.

This clone came up once. The chain combines TRBV24-1 with TRBJ1-2; 8 positions match TRBD1. Germline CDR1 is KGHDR and CDR2 is SFDVKD. Trimming took 5 bases from V and 0 from J; bases not matched to a gene: 7. CDR3 length equals 16 residues. The CDR3 bases are TGTGCCACCAGTGCCACCGACAGGGGATCTAACTATGGCTACACCTTC. This gives the protein CATSATDRGSNYGYTF.

This chain joins TRBV4-3 and TRBJ2-7, with 7 bases aligning to TRBD2. V trimming: 0 bases; J trimming: 9 bases; junction bases outside the gene matches: 20. The CDR3 has 18 residues. The germline gives CDR1 LGHNA, CDR2 YSLEER. The CDR3 bases are TGCGCCAGCAGCCAAGATCTACCCAGAGAGGGAGGGACCCTTGGGCAGTACTTC. Translating gives CASSQDLPREGGTLGQYF.

In this sample, this clone turned up once. The chain uses TRBV3-1 (or the pseudogene TRBV3-2) and TRBJ2-7; 7 bases map to TRBD2. The CDR3 contains 15 residues. Losses at the gene ends were 5 bases for V and 0 bases for J; bases not matched to a gene: 7. Germline V gives CDR1 LGHDT, CDR2 YNNKEL (reference sequence). The CDR3 DNA reads TGTGCCAGCAGCTCCTCGGGCGGGAGCTCCTACGAGCAGTACTTC. It codes for CASSSSGGSSYEQYF.

The V and J genes are TRBV11-2 and TRBJ1-2, with D unclear. V dropped 3 bases and J dropped 4 bases, with 6 bases sitting between them. Germline loops: CDR1 SGHAT, CDR2 FQNNGV. The CDR3 is made up of 12 amino acids. The CDR3 loop is CASSLSGYGYTF. DNA for the CDR3: TGTGCCAGCAGCTTGAGTGGCTATGGCTACACCTTC.

The chain uses TRBV13 and TRBJ1-1; 8 bases map to TRBD1. This CDR3 comprises 16 residues. V was clipped by 0 bases and J by 1 base; unmatched bases: 4. From germline, CDR1 is PRHDT and CDR2 FYEKMQ (reference sequence). This chain's CDR3 is CASSLGQGARNTEAFF. DNA of the CDR3: TGTGCCAGCAGCTTAGGGCAGGGGGCGAGGAACACTGAAGCTTTCTTT.

CDR3 amino acids: CASSGTGIADGNTIYF. The CDR3 DNA follows: TGTGCCAGCAGCGGGACAGGGATTGCGGATGGAAACACCATATATTTT. V is TRBV5-6 and J is TRBJ1-3, with 9 bases identical to TRBD1. In germline, CDR1 is SGHDT, CDR2 YYEEEE. The J segment lost 3 bases and the V segment lost 4 bases, leaving 8 bases of the junction unmatched. CDR3 length: 16 residues.

DNA for the CDR3: TGTGCCAGCAGCGAAGGGGGACTAGCGGGGCACAATGAGCAGTTCTTC. Its translation is CASSEGGLAGHNEQFF. V and J are TRBV9 and TRBJ2-1; TRBD2 aligns across 13 bases. CDR1 SGDLS and CDR2 YYNGEE come from the germline V gene. V shed 3 bases, J shed 5 bases, and the junction held 5 bases outside the gene matches. There are 16 residues in the CDR3.

The chain employs TRBV27 and TRBJ1-6; the match to TRBD1 covers 8 bases. The germline gives CDR1 MNHEY, CDR2 SMNVEV (reference sequence). CDR3 size: 14 residues. With V trimmed by 6 bases and J by 9 bases, 7 bases remained unmatched. CDR3 region: CASRVNRGSSPLHF. The DNA for the CDR3 is TGTGCCAGCAGGGTTAACAGGGGGAGTTCACCCCTCCACTTT.

This chain connects TRBV9 to TRBJ1-1; TRBD1 matches at 8 bases. Looked up from germline, CDR1 is SGDLS and CDR2 is YYNGEE. This CDR3 is 15 amino acids long. V lost 6 bases and J lost 1; bases outside the gene matches: 8. Written as DNA, the CDR3 is TGTGCCAGCAACCGAGGCGACAGGGGGAACACTGAAGCTTTCTTT. Amino acid sequence: CASNRGDRGNTEAFF.

The chain carries TRBV5-1 and TRBJ2-3; 7 bases map to TRBD2. The CDR3 is made up of 15 amino acids. CDR1 is SGHRS, CDR2 YFSETQ, per germline. J gave up 0 bases and V 4 bases, and 5 bases lay outside the gene matches. The CDR3 here is CASSLHSGSTDTQYF. CDR3 nucleotide sequence: TGCGCCAGCAGCCTACATAGCGGGAGCACAGATACGCAGTATTTT.

The chain joins TRBV18 to TRBJ2-5, with D possibly TRBD1 on 5 matching bases. Trimming removed 5 bases from V and 1 base from J, with 8 bases in between. Germline CDR1 is KGHSH and CDR2 is LQKENI. CDR3 length: 13 residues. The CDR3 here is CASSSDSQETQYF. As DNA, the CDR3 is TGTGCCAGCTCATCCGACAGCCAAGAGACCCAGTACTTC.

This clone was counted only a few times. This sequence joins TRBV7-2 and TRBJ2-7, with D perhaps TRBD1 (5 bases). The V end lost 6 bases, the J end lost 5 bases, and 14 bases lay between the germline ends. The CDR3 sequence is 13 residues long. Germline V gene sequence: CDR1 SGHTA, CDR2 FQGNSA. The CDR3 loop reads CASSFQRGHEQYF. CDR3 sequence (DNA): TGTGCCAGCAGTTTCCAAAGGGGCCACGAGCAGTACTTC.